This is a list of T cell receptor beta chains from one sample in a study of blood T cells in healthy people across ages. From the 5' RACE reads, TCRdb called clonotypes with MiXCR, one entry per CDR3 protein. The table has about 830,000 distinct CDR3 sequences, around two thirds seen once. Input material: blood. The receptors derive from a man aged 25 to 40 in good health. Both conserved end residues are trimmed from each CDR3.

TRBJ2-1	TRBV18	ASSKPGQGDHEQF
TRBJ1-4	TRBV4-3	ASSQGQGAEKLF
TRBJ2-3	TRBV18	ACSPPSSTDTQY
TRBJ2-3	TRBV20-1	SARKLAGVPASTDTQY
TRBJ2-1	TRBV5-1	ASTATGVSYNEQF
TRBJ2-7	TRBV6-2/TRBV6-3	ASSFRLLGGGEQY
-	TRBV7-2	ASSLAAQAQETQY
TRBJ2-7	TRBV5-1	ASSLVASGQSVQY
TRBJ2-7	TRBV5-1	ASSLSPGGAYEQY
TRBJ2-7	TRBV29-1	SVVNSYGQY
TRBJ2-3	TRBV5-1	ASSSRQGTDTQY
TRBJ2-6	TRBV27	ASSFQGAGGANVLT
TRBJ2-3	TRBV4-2	ASSQANRRRRADTQY
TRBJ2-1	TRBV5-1	ASSYNPDRVGPQTDNEQF
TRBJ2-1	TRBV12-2	ASRSRQGASYNEQF
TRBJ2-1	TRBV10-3	AISEPGQGLDNEQF
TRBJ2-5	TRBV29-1	SFYNRWTGKETQY
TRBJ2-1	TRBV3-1	ASSQDGRDDWDEQF
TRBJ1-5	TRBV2	ASSSSGRVNQPQH
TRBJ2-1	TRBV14	ASSQDLKRGGFDEQF
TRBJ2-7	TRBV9	ANSGGGQGREQY
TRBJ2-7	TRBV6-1	ASSDSVFYEQY
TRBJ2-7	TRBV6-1	ASSELGRGEQY
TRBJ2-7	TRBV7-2	ASCVGGTRGYEQY
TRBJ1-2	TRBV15	ATNPGGYNYGYT
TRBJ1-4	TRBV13	ASSLRPGQLKNEKLF
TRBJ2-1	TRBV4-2	ASSQETSTDEQF
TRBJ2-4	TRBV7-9	ATDREAQY
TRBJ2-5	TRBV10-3	AISESQAGEYQETQY
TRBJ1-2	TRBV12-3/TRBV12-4	ASSLWGGGYT
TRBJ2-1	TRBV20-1	SARENRGYFHEQF